The 16 T cell receptor beta chains in this list originate from one sample, sequenced in a study of blood T cell repertoires in COVID-19. Repertoires were generated with immunoSEQ multiplex PCR, while TCRdb's copy carries only in-frame clones and drops some. The data contain about 260,000 clones, 80% to 90% of them singletons. The specimen was peripheral blood. The receptors were gathered from a woman aged 40-49 years who had recovered from COVID-19.

The gene calls are TRBV2 and TRBJ1-1; the D gene is possibly TRBD1 (6 bases). Between the trimmed V and J ends, which lost 6 bases and 1 base, there was a span of 12 bases. Per the germline V gene, CDR1 is SNHLY and CDR2 is FYNNEI. CDR3 size: 14 residues. CDR3 residues: CASSRQVGNTEAFF. CDR3 DNA: TGTGCCAGCAGCCGACAGGTAGGGAACACTGAAGCTTTCTTT.

The gene calls are TRBV7-8 and TRBJ2-1; no definite D call. The V end was cut by 4 bases, the J end by 6 bases, with 13 bases between. The CDR3 sequence is 14 residues long. CDR1 is SGHVS, CDR2 FQNEAQ, per germline. This chain's CDR3 is CASSYSASGNEQFF. The DNA for the CDR3 is TGTGCCAGCAGCTATTCTGCCTCGGGCAATGAGCAGTTCTTC.

The J gene is TRBJ1-2, the V gene TRBV5-1; TRBD1 might be the D (6 bases). CDR3 length equals 14 residues. Deletions cut 0 bases from V and 8 bases from J, with 14 bases between. Per the germline V gene, CDR1 is SGHRS and CDR2 is YFSETQ. The CDR3 here is CASSLDGGRGGYTF. CDR3 DNA: TGCGCCAGCAGCTTGGACGGGGGGCGAGGCGGCTACACCTTC.

The chain uses TRBV5-4 and TRBJ2-1; 9 bases are shared with TRBD2. The CDR3 spans 14 residues. V trimming: 5 bases; J trimming: 9 bases; junction bases outside the gene matches: 9. Germline CDR1 and CDR2: SGHNT and YYREEE (reference sequence). The CDR3 region has the DNA TGTGCCAGCAGGGATGCGGGGGGGGTGAGTGAGCAGTTCTTC. It codes for CASRDAGGVSEQFF.

CDR3 DNA: TGTGCCAGCAGCTTGCGCTCAGGGGGCTTGAGGGAGACCCAGTACTTC. This encodes CASSLRSGGLRETQYF. The V gene is TRBV5-4, the J gene TRBJ2-5; 8 nucleotides match TRBD1. CDR1 is SGHNT and CDR2 is YYREEE in the germline V gene (reference sequence). The ends lost 1 base at V and 5 bases at J; junction bases unmatched: 10. The CDR3 runs 16 residues.

The CDR3 protein is CASSLRDTLTLNEAFF. The CDR3 bases are TGCGCCAGCAGCCTCCGGGATACCCTCACTTTGAATGAAGCTTTCTTT. The genes are TRBV5-1 and TRBJ1-1; no definite D call. This CDR3 comprises 16 residues. Between the trimmed V and J ends, which lost 4 bases and 7 bases, there was a span of 23 bases. CDR1 SGHRS and CDR2 YFSETQ come from the germline V gene.

This clone appeared a single time. In DNA, the CDR3 is TGTGCCAGCAGTGACCACGGACAGGGGGCGTATGGCTACACCTTC. Encoded protein: CASSDHGQGAYGYTF. The genes are TRBV6-4 and TRBJ1-2, with 11 bases lining up with TRBD1. The CDR3 totals 15 residues. V lost 2 bases to trimming and J lost 5 bases; unmatched junction nucleotides: 4. The germline V gene has CDR1 MRHNA and CDR2 SNTAGT.

This chain connects TRBV19 to TRBJ2-5, with 8 nucleotides matching TRBD1. Germline V gene data show CDR1 as LNHDA and CDR2 as SQIVND (reference sequence). The CDR3 extends over 18 amino acids. The V segment lost 1 base and the J segment 1 base; nucleotides outside the gene matches: 11. The CDR3 DNA reads as TGTGCCAGTAGTATAGCATTGGGGCAGGGGGCATCCCAAGAGACCCAGTACTTC. It yields the protein CASSIALGQGASQETQYF.

This rearrangement joins TRBV24-1 to TRBJ2-1; the match to TRBD2 covers 8 bases. The germline V gene encodes CDR1 KGHDR and CDR2 SFDVKD. V lost 5 bases, J lost 7 bases, and 12 bases stayed unmatched. The CDR3 is 16 residues long. DNA of the CDR3: TGTGCCACCAGTGGCGCCGGGACTAGTGGACCGAATGAGCAGTTCTTC. Encoded protein: CATSGAGTSGPNEQFF.

The chain uses TRBV19 and TRBJ1-1; 10 bases agree with TRBD1. Germline-derived CDR1 and CDR2 are LNHDA and SQIVND (reference sequence). The CDR3 totals 15 residues. Trimming removed 1 base from V and 4 bases from J; junction bases left unmatched: 3. Here the CDR3 reads CASSIVGTGVTEAFF. The CDR3 region has the DNA TGTGCCAGTAGTATAGTTGGGACAGGGGTCACTGAAGCTTTCTTT. Filled out from reference TRBV19 and TRBJ1-1, the complete variable domain reads DGGITQSPKYLFRKEGQNVTLSCEQNLNHDAMYWYRQDPGQGLRLIYYSQIVNDFQKGDIAEGYSVSREKKESFPLTVTSAQKNPTAFYLCASSIVGTGVTEAFFGQGTRLTVV.

This rearrangement joins TRBV12-3 or TRBV12-4 to TRBJ1-1; possibly TRBD1 for D (6 bases). Trimming removed 3 bases from V and 8 bases from J, with 13 bases in between. This CDR3 comprises 13 residues. In DNA form, the CDR3 reads TGTGCCAGCAGTTTTTATTCAGGGGTGGAAGCTTTCTTT. Translation: CASSFYSGVEAFF.

This clone was seen once. CDR3 nucleotide sequence: TGTGCCAGTAGTATATTCATCTTCGGGACAACTGGAAACACCATATATTTT. It specifies CASSIFIFGTTGNTIYF. The chain is built from TRBV19 and TRBJ1-3, with a tentative D call TRBD1 (6 bases). Trimming took 2 bases from V and 2 from J, leaving 16 bases between them. Germline loops: CDR1 LNHDA, CDR2 SQIVND (reference sequence). The CDR3 runs to 17 residues. The entire variable domain, with the rest obtained from reference TRBV19 and TRBJ1-3, is as follows: DGGITQSPKYLFRKEGQNVTLSCEQNLNHDAMYWYRQDPGQGLRLIYYSQIVNDFQKGDIAEGYSVSREKKESFPLTVTSAQKNPTAFYLCASSIFIFGTTGNTIYFGEGSWLTVV.

CDR3 protein: CARTGGTSGGQTQYF. The CDR3 DNA reads as TGTGCCAGGACCGGGGGGACTAGCGGGGGGCAGACCCAGTACTTC. The chain is built from TRBV2 and TRBJ2-5, with 15 positions matching TRBD2. CDR1 and CDR2 (germline): SNHLY, FYNNEI. The CDR3 consists of 15 residues. V shed 9 bases and J 6 bases; nucleotides not matched to a gene: 8.

The chain employs TRBV10-3 and TRBJ2-1, with TRBD2 identical over 7 bases. Germline V gives CDR1 ENHRY, CDR2 SYGVKD. With V trimmed by 4 bases and J by 6 bases, 3 bases remained unmatched. This CDR3 is 13 amino acids long. The CDR3 coding sequence is TGTGCCATCAGTGGGGGGGGGACCAATGAGCAGTTCTTC. It codes for CAISGGGTNEQFF.

The chain uses TRBV2 and TRBJ2-2; 9 nucleotides agree with TRBD2. Per germline, CDR1 SNHLY and CDR2 FYNNEI. The CDR3 totals 16 residues. Trimming at V came to 6 bases and at J to 4 bases, leaving 9 bases not matched to a gene. The CDR3 is CASRPTSGRGTGELFF. CDR3 DNA: TGTGCCAGCAGGCCCACTAGCGGGCGAGGCACCGGGGAGCTGTTTTTT.

The V call is TRBV3-1 (or the pseudogene TRBV3-2), the J call TRBJ1-4; a possible D gene is TRBD1 (5 bases). CDR1 and CDR2 from the germline V gene are LGHDT and YNNKEL (reference sequence). This CDR3 has 15 residues. The ends were cut back, 1 base at V and 10 bases at J, with 16 bases in the middle. DNA for the CDR3: TGTGCCAGCAGCCAAGGCGGGACCATGCGCGGAAAACTGTTTTTT. Protein product: CASSQGGTMRGKLFF.